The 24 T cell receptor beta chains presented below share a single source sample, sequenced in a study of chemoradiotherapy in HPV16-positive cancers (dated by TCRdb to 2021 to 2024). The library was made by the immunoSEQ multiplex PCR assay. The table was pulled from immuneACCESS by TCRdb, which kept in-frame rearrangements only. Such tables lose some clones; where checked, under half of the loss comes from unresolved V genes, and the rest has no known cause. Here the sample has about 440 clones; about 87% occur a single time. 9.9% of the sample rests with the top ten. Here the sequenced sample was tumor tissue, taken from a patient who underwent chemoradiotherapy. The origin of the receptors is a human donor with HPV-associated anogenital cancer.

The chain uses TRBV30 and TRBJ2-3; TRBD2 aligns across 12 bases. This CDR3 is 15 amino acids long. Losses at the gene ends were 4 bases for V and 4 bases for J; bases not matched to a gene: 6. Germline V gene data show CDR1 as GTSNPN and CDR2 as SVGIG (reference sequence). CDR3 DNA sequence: TGTGCCTGGATTCTAGCGGGAGGGCCGGCAGATACGCAGTATTTT. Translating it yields CAWILAGGPADTQYF.

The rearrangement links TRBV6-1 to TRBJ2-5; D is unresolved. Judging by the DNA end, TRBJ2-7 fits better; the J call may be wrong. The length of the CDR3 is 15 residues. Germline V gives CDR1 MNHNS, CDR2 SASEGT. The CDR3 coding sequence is TGTGCCAGCAGTAACGATCCGTCGAGCTCCTACGAGCAGTACTTC. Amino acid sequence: CASSNDPSSSYEQYF.

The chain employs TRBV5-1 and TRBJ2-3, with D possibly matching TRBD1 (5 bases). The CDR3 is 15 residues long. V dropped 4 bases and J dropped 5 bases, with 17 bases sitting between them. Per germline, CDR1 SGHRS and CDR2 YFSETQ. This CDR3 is CASSPVPQVGDTQYF. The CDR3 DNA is TGCGCCAGCAGCCCCGTTCCACAGGTGGGAGATACGCAGTATTTT.

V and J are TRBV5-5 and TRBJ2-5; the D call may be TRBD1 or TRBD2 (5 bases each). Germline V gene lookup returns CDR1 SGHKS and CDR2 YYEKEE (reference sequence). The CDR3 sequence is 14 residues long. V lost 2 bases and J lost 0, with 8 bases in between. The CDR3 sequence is CASSFWGYQETQYF. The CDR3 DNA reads TGTGCCAGCAGCTTTTGGGGGTACCAAGAGACCCAGTACTTC.

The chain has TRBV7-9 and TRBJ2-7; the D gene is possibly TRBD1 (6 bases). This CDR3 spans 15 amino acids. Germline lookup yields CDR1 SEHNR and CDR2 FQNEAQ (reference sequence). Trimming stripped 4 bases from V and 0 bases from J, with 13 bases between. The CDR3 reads CASSSDRSISYEQYF. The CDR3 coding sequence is TGTGCCAGCAGCTCGGACAGATCCATCTCCTACGAGCAGTACTTC. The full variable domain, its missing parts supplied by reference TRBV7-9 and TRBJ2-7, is DTGVSQNPRHKITKRGQNVTFRCDPISEHNRLYWYRQTLGQGPEFLTYFQNEAQLEKSRLLSDRFSAERPKGSFSTLEIQRTEQGDSAMYLCASSSDRSISYEQYFGPGTRLTVT.

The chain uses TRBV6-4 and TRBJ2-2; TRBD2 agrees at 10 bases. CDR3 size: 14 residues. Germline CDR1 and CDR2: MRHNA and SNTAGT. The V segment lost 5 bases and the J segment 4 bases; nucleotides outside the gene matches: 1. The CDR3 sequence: CASSPSGSTGELFF. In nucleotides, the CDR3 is TGTGCCAGCAGTCCTAGCGGGAGCACCGGGGAGCTGTTTTTT.

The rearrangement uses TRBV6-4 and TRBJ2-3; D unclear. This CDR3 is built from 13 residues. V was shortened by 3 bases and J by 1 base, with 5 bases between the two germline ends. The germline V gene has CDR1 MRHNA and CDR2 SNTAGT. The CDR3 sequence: CASSETGTDTQYF. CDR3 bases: TGTGCCAGCAGTGAAACGGGCACAGATACGCAGTATTTT.

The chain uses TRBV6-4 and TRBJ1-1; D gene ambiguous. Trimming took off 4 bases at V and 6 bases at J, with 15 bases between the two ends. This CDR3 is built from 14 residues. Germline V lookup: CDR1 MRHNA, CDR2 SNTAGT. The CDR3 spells CASSVEVWKSEAFF. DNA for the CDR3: TGTGCCAGCAGTGTTGAGGTGTGGAAGTCTGAAGCTTTCTTT.

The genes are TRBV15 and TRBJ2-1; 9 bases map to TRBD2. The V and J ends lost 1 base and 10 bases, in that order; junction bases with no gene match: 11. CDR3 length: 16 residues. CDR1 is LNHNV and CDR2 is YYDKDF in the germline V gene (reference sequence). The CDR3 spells CATSRGSGLAGYEQFF. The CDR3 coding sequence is TGTGCCACCAGCAGAGGAAGTGGGCTAGCGGGGTACGAGCAGTTCTTC.

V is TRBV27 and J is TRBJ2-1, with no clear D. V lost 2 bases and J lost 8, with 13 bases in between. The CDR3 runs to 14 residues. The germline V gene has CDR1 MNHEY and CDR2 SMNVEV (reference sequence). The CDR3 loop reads CASSLGPRAHEQFF. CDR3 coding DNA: TGTGCCAGCAGTTTAGGTCCGCGCGCCCATGAGCAGTTCTTC.

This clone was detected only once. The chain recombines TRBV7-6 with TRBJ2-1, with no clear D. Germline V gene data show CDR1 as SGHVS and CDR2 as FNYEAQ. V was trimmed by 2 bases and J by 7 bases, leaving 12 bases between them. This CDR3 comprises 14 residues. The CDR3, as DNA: TGTGCCAGCAGCTTAATCGTAGGGCAAAATGAGCAGTTCTTC. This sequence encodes CASSLIVGQNEQFF.

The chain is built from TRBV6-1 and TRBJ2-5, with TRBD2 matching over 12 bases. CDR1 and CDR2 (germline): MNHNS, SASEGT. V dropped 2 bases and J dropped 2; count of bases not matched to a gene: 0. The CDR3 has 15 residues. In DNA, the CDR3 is TGTGCCAGCAGTGAACTAGCGGGAGGGCAAGAGACCCAGTACTTC. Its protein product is CASSELAGGQETQYF.

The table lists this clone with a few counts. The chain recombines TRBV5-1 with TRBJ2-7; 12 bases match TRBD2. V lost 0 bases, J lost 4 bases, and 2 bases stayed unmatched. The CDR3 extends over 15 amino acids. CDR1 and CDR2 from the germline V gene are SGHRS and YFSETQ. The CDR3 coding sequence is TGCGCCAGCAGCTTGGCCCTAGCGGGAGGGTACGAGCAGTACTTC. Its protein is CASSLALAGGYEQYF.

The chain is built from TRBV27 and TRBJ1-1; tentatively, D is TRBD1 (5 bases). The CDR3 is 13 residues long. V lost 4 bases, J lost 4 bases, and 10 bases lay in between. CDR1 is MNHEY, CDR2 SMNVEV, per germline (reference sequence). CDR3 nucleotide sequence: TGTGCCAGCAGTTCAGGGTCGGCCACTGAAGCTTTCTTT. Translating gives CASSSGSATEAFF.

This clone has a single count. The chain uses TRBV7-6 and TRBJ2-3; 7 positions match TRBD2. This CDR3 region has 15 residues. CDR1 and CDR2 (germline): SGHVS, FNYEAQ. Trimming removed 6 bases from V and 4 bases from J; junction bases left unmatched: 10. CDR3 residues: CASSTQAGWADTQYF. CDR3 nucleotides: TGTGCCAGCAGTACCCAAGCGGGGTGGGCAGATACGCAGTATTTT.

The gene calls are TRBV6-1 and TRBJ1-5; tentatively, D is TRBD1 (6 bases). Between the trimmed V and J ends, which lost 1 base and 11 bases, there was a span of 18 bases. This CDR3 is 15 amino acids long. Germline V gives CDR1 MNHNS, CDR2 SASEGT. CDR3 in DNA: TGTGCCAGCAGTGAAGAGGGGGGGGCTAAGGTGGCCCAGCATTTT. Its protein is CASSEEGGAKVAQHF.

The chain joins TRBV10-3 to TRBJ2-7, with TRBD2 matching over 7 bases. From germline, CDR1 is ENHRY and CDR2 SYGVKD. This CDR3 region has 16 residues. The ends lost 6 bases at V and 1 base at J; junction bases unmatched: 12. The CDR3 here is CAIRDSRLADSYEQYF. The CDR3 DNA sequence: TGTGCCATCAGGGATAGTCGGCTAGCGGATTCCTACGAGCAGTACTTC.

Here the CDR3 DNA reads TGCGCCAGCAGCTTACTGACAGGGGTGTACCAAGAGACCCAGTACTTC. Translated, it gives CASSLLTGVYQETQYF. The chain employs TRBV5-1 and TRBJ2-5; 8 nucleotides agree with TRBD1. In germline, CDR1 is SGHRS, CDR2 YFSETQ. The CDR3 contains 16 residues. J lost 0 bases, V lost 2 bases, and 6 bases had no gene match.

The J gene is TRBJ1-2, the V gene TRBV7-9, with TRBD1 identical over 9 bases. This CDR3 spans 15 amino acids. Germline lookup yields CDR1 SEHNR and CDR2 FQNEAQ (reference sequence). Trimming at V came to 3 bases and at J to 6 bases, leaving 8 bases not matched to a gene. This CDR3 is CASSLADRGRNGYTF. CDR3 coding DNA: TGTGCCAGCAGCTTGGCGGACAGGGGCCGGAATGGCTACACCTTC.

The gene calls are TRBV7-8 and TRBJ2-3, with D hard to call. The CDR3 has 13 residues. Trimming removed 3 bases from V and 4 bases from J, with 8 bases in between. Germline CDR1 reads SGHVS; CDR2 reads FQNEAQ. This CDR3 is CASSFLPADTQYF. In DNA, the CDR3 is TGTGCCAGCAGCTTCCTCCCCGCAGATACGCAGTATTTT.

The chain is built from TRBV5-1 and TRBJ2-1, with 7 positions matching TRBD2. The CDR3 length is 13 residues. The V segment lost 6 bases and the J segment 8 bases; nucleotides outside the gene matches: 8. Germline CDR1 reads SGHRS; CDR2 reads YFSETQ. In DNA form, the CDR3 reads TGCGCCAGCAAGCGGGGACCCGCCGATGAGCAGTTCTTC. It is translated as CASKRGPADEQFF.

The CDR3 DNA reads TGTGCCAGCAGCTCTAGCGGGATTAACACCGGGGAGCTGTTTTTT. It translates to CASSSSGINTGELFF. The chain has TRBV6-4 and TRBJ2-2, with TRBD2 matching 9 bases. Germline lookup yields CDR1 MRHNA and CDR2 SNTAGT. This CDR3 contains 15 residues. J gave up 2 bases and V 6 bases, and 4 bases lay outside the gene matches.

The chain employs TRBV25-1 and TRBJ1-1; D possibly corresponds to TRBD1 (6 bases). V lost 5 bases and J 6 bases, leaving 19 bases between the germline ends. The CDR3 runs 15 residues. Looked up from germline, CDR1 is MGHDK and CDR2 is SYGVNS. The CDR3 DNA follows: TGTGCCAGCAGTCCTATCACAGGGATTGAATCTGAAGCTTTCTTT. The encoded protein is CASSPITGIESEAFF. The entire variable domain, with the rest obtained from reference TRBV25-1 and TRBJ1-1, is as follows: EADIYQTPRYLVIGTGKKITLECSQTMGHDKMYWYQQDPGMELHLIHYSYGVNSTEKGDLSSESTVSRIRTEHFPLTLESARPSHTSQYLCASSPITGIESEAFFGQGTRLTVV.

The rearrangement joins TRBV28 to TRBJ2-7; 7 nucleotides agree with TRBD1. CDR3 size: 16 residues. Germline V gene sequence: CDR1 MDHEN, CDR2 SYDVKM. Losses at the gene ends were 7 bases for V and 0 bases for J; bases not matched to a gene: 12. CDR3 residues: CASTALQGSSSYEQYF. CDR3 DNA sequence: TGTGCCAGCACCGCCCTACAGGGGTCAAGCTCCTACGAGCAGTACTTC.